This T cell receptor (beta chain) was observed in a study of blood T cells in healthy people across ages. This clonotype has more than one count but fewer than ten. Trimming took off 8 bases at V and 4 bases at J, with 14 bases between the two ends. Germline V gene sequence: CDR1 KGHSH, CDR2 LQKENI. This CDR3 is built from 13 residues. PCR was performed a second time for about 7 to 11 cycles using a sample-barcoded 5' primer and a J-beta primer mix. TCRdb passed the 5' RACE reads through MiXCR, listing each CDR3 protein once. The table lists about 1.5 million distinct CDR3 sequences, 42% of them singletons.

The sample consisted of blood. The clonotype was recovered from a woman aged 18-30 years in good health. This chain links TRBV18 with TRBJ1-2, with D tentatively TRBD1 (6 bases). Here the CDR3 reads CASSPDRPYGYTF. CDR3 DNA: TGTGCCAGCAGCCCCGACAGGCCCTATGGCTACACCTTC.